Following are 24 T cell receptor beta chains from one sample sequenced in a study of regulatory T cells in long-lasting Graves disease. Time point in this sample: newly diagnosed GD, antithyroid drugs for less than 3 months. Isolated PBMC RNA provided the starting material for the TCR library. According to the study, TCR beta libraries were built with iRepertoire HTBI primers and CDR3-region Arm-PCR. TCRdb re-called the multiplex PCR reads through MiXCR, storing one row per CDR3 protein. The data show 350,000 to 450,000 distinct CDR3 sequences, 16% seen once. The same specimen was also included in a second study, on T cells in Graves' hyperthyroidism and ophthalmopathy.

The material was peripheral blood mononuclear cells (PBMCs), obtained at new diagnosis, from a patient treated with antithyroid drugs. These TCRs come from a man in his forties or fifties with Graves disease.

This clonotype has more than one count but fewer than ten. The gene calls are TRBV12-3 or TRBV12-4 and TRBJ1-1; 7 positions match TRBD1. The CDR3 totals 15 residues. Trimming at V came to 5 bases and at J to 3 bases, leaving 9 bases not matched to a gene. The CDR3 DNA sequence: TGTGCCAGCAGTCCGGAGACAGGGCGATACACTGAAGCTTTCTTT. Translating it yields CASSPETGRYTEAFF.

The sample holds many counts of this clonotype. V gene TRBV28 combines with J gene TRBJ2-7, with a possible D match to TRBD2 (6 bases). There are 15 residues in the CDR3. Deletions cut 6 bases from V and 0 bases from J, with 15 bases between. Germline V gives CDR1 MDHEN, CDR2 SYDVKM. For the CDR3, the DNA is TGTGCCAGCAGGACCAGCGGGCGCAGCTCCTACGAGCAGTACTTC. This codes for CASRTSGRSSYEQYF.

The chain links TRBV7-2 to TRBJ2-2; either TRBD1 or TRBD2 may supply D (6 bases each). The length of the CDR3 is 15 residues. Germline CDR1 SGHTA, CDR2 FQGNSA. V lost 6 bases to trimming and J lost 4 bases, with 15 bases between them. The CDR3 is CASRPRGRITGELFF. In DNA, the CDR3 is TGTGCCAGCAGGCCACGGGGGCGCATCACCGGGGAGCTGTTTTTT.

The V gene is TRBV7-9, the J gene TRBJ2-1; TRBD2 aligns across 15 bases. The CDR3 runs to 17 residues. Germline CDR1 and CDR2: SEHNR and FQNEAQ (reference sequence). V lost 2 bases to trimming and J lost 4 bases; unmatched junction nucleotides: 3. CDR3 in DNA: TGTGCCAGCAGCTTATCGGGACTAGCGGGAGGATACAATGAGCAGTTCTTC. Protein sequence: CASSLSGLAGGYNEQFF.

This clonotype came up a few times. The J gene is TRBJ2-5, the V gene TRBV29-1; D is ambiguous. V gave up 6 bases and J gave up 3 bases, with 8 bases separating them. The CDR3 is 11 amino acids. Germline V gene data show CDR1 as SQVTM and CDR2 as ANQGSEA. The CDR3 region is CSVREEETQYF. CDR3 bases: TGCAGCGTAAGGGAAGAAGAGACCCAGTACTTC.

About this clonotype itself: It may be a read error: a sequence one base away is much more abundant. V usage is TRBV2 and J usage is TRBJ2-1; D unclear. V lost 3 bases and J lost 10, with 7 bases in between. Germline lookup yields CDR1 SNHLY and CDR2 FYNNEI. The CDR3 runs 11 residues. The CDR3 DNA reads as TGTGCCAGCAGTGATTACTACGAGCAGTTCTTC. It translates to CASSDYYEQFF.

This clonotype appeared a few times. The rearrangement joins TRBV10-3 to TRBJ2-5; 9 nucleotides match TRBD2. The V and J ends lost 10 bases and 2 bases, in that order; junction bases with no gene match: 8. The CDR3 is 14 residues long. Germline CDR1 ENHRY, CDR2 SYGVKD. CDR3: CASAGGPGQETQYF. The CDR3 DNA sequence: TGTGCCAGCGCGGGGGGGCCGGGACAAGAGACCCAGTACTTC.

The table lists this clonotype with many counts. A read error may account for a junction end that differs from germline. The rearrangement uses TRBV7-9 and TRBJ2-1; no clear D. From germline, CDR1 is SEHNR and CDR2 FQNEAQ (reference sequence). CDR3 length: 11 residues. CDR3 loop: CASSFYDEQFF. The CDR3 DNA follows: TGTGCCAGCAGCTTCTACGATGAGCAGTTCTTC.

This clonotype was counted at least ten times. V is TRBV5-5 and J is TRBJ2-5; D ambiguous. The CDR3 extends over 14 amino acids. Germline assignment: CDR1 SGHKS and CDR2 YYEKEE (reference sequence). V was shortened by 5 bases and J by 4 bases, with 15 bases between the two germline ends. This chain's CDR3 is CASRKGPSVETQYF. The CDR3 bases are TGTGCCAGCAGGAAAGGCCCCAGCGTAGAGACCCAGTACTTC. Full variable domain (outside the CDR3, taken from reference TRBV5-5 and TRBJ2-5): DAGVTQSPTHLIKTRGQQVTLRCSPISGHKSVSWYQQVLGQGPQFIFQYYEKEERGRGNFPDRFSARQFPNYSSELNVNALLLGDSALYLCASRKGPSVETQYFGPGTRLLVL.

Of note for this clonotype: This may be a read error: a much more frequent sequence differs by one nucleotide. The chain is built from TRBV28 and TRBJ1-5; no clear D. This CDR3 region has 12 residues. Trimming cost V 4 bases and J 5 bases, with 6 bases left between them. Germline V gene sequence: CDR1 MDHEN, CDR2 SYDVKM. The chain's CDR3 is CASSSADQPQHF. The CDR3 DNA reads TGTGCCAGCAGTTCCGCGGATCAGCCCCAGCATTTT.

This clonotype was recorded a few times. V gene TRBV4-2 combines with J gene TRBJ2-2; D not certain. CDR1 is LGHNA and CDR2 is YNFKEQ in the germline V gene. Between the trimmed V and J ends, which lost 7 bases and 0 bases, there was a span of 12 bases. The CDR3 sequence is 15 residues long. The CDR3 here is CASTEVATNTGELFF. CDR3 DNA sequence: TGTGCCAGCACCGAAGTCGCTACGAACACCGGGGAGCTGTTTTTT.

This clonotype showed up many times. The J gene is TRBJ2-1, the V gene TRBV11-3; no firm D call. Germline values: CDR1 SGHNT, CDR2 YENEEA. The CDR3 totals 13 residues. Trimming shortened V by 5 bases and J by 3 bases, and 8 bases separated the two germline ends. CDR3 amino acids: CASSQSHYNEQFF. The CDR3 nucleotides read TGTGCCAGCAGCCAGAGTCACTACAATGAGCAGTTCTTC.

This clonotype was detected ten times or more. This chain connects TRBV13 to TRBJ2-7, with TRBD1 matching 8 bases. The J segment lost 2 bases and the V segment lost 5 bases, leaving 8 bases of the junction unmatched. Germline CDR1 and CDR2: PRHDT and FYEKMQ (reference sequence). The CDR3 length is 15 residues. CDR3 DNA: TGTGCCAGCAGCGAAACCTTGACAGGGGCCTACGAGCAGTACTTC. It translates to CASSETLTGAYEQYF. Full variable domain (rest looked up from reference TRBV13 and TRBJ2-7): AAGVIQSPRHLIKEKRETATLKCYPIPRHDTVYWYQQGPGQDPQFLISFYEKMQSDKGSIPDRFSAQQFSDYHSELNMSSLELGDSALYFCASSETLTGAYEQYFGPGTRLTVT.

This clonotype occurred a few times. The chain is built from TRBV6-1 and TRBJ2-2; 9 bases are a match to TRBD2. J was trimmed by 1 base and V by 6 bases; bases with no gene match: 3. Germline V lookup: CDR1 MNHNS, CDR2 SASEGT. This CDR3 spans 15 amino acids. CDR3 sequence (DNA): TGTGCCAGCAGCATAGCGGGGGAGAACACCGGGGAGCTGTTTTTT. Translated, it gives CASSIAGENTGELFF.

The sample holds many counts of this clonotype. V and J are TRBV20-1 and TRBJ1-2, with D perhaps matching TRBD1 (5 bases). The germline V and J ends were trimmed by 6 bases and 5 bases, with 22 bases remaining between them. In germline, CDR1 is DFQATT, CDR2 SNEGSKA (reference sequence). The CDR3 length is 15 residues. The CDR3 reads CSARNPRDPQYGYTF. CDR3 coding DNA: TGCAGTGCCCGGAATCCCCGGGACCCCCAATATGGCTACACCTTC.

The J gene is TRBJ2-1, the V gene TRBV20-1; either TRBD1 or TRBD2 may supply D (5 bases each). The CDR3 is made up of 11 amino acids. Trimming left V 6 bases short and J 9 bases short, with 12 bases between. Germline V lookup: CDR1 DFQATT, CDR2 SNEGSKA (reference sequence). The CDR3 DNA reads TGCAGTGCACAACCGAGGGGTGAGCAGTTCTTC. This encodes CSAQPRGEQFF.

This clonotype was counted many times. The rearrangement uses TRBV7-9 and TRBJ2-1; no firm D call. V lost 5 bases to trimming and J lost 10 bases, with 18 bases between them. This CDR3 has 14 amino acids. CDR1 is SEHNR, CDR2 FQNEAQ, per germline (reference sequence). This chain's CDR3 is CASSPASRGGEQFF. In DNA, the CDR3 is TGTGCCAGCAGCCCCGCTAGTCGTGGTGGGGAGCAGTTCTTC. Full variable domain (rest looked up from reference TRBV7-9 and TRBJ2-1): DTGVSQNPRHKITKRGQNVTFRCDPISEHNRLYWYRQTLGQGPEFLTYFQNEAQLEKSRLLSDRFSAERPKGSFSTLEIQRTEQGDSAMYLCASSPASRGGEQFFGPGTRLTVL.

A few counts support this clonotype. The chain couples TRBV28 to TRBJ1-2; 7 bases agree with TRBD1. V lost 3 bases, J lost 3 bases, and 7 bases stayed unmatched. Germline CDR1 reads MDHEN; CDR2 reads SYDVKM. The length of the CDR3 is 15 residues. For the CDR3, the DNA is TGTGCCAGCAGTTTGCCCGGGACAGCCCACTATGGCTACACCTTC. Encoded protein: CASSLPGTAHYGYTF.

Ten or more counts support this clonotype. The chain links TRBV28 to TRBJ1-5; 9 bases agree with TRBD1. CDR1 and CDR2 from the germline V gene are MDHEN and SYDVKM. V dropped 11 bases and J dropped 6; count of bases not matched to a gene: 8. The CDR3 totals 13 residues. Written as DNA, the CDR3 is TGTGCCCTCTCGGACAGGGGAAGTCAGCCCCAGCATTTT. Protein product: CALSDRGSQPQHF.

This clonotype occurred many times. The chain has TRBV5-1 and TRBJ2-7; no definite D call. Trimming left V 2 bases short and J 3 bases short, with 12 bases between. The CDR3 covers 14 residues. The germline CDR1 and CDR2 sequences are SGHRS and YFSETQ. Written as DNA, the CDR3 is TGCGCCAGCAGCTTCGACGGGTCCCACTACGAGCAGTACTTC. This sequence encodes CASSFDGSHYEQYF.

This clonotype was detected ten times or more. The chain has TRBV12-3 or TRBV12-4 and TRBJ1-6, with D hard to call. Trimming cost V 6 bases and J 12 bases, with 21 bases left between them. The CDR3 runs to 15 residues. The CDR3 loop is CASSPSGLGSGPLHF. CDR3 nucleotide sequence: TGTGCCAGCAGCCCGAGTGGGTTGGGATCGGGACCCCTCCACTTT.

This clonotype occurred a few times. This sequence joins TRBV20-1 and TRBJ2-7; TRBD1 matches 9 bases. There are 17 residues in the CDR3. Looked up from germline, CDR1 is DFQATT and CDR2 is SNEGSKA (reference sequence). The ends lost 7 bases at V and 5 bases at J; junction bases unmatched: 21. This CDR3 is CSVPGTGSFGGIHEQYF. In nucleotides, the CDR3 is TGCAGTGTTCCCGGGACAGGGAGTTTCGGGGGGATCCACGAGCAGTACTTC.

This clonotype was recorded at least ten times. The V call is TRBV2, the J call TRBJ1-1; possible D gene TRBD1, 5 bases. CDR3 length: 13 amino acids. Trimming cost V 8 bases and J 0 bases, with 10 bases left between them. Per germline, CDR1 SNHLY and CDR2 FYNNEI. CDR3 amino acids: CASCRAVNTEAFF. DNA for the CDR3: TGTGCCAGCTGCAGGGCGGTGAACACTGAAGCTTTCTTT.

The CDR3 sequence: CSASGAGDGDNEQFF. The CDR3 coding sequence is TGCAGTGCTAGTGGCGCAGGGGACGGCGACAATGAGCAGTTCTTC. The chain uses TRBV20-1 and TRBJ2-1, with D possibly being TRBD1 (6 bases). V was pared by 3 bases and J by 5 bases, with 17 bases between. The CDR3 totals 15 residues. The germline CDR1 and CDR2 sequences are DFQATT and SNEGSKA (reference sequence).